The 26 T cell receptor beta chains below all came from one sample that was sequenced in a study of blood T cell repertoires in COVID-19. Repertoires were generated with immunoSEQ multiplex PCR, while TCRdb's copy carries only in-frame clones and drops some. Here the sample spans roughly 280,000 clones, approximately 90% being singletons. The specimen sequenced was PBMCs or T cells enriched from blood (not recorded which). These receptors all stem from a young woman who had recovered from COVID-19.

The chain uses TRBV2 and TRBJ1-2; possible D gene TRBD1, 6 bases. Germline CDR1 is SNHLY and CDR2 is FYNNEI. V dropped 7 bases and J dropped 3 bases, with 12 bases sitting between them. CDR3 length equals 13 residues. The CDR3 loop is CASTKDRYYGYTF. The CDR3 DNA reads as TGTGCCAGCACCAAAGACAGGTACTATGGCTACACCTTC.

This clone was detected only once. CDR3 residues: CASSYGLAGGSYEQYF. The CDR3 bases are TGCGCCAGCAGCTATGGACTAGCGGGGGGATCCTACGAGCAGTACTTC. The chain employs TRBV5-1 and TRBJ2-7; 14 nucleotides agree with TRBD2. This CDR3 spans 16 amino acids. CDR1 is SGHRS, CDR2 YFSETQ, per germline. J gave up 1 base and V 3 bases, and 3 bases lay outside the gene matches. The whole variable domain, remainder taken from reference TRBV5-1 and TRBJ2-7, is KAGVTQTPRYLIKTRGQQVTLSCSPISGHRSVSWYQQTPGQGLQFLFEYFSETQRNKGNFPGRFSGRQFSNSRSEMNVSTLELGDSALYLCASSYGLAGGSYEQYFGPGTRLTVT.

CDR3 bases: TGTGCCAGTAGTATAGCTAACTTGGAGGACACTGAAGCTTTCTTT. This translates into CASSIANLEDTEAFF. The J gene is TRBJ1-1, the V gene TRBV19; D gene unclear. CDR3 length equals 15 residues. Germline CDR1 is LNHDA and CDR2 is SQIVND (reference sequence). V lost 1 base and J lost 3, with 12 bases in between. The variable domain in full, with the rest retrieved from reference TRBV19 and TRBJ1-1, is DGGITQSPKYLFRKEGQNVTLSCEQNLNHDAMYWYRQDPGQGLRLIYYSQIVNDFQKGDIAEGYSVSREKKESFPLTVTSAQKNPTAFYLCASSIANLEDTEAFFGQGTRLTVV.

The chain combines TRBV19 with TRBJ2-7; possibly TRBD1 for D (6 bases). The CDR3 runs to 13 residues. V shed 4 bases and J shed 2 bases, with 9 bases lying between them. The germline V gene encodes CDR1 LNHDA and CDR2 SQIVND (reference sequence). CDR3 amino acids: CASSKQGAYEQYF. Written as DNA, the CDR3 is TGTGCCAGTAGTAAACAGGGCGCCTACGAGCAGTACTTC.

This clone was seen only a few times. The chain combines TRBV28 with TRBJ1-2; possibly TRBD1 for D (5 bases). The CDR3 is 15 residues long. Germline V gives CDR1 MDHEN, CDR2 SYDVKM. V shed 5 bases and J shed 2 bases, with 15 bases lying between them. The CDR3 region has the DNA TGTGCCAGCAGTCCCCAACCAGACAGAAACTATGGCTACACCTTC. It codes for CASSPQPDRNYGYTF.

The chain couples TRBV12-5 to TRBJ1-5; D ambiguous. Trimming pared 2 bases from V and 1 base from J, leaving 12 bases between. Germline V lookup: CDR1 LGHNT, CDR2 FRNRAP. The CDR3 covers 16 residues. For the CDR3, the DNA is TGTGCTAGTGGTTTGCTGGAGGGAGTCAGCAATCAGCCCCAGCATTTT. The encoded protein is CASGLLEGVSNQPQHF.

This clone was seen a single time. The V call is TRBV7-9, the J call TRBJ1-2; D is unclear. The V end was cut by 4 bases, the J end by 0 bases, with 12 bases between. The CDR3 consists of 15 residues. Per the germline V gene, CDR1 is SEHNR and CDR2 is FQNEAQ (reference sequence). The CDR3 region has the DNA TGTGCCAGCAGCTCGGGTCCCTTAGCTAACTATGGCTACACCTTC. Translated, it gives CASSSGPLANYGYTF.

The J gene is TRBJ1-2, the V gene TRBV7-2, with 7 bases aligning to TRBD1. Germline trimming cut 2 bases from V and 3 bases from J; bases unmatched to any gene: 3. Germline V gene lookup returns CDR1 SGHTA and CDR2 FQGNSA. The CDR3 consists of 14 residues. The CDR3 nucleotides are TGTGCCAGCAGCTTAAATACAGGGGACTATGGCTACACCTTC. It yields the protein CASSLNTGDYGYTF.

CDR3 sequence (DNA): TGTGCCAGCAGTGAAGTCCTAGCGGGGGGCACCAATGAGCAGTTCTTC. Its translation is CASSEVLAGGTNEQFF. The genes are TRBV6-1 and TRBJ2-1, with 11 bases identical to TRBD2. The V and J ends lost 1 base and 6 bases, in that order; junction bases with no gene match: 5. Germline lookup yields CDR1 MNHNS and CDR2 SASEGT. This CDR3 has 16 residues.

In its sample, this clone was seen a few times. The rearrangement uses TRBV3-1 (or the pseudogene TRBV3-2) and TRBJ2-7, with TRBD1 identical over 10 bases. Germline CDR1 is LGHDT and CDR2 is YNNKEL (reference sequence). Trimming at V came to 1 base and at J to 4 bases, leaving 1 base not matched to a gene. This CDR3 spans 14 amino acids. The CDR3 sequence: CASSQGDRGYEQYF. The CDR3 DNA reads TGTGCCAGCAGCCAAGGGGACAGGGGATACGAGCAGTACTTC.

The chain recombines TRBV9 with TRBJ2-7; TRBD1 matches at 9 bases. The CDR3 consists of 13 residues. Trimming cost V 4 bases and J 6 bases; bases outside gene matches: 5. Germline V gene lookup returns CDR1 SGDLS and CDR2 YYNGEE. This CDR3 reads CASSPWTGAEQYF. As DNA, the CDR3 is TGTGCCAGCAGCCCGTGGACAGGGGCCGAGCAGTACTTC. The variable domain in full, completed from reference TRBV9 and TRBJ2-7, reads DSGVTQTPKHLITATGQRVTLRCSPRSGDLSVYWYQQSLDQGLQFLIQYYNGEERAKGNILERFSAQQFPDLHSELNLSSLELGDSALYFCASSPWTGAEQYFGPGTRLTVT.

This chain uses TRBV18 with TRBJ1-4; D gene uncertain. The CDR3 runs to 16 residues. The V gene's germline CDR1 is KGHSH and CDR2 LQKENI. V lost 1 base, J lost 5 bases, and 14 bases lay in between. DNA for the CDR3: TGTGCCAGCTCACCACGCTACGAGGCGGGAAATGAAAAACTGTTTTTT. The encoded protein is CASSPRYEAGNEKLFF.

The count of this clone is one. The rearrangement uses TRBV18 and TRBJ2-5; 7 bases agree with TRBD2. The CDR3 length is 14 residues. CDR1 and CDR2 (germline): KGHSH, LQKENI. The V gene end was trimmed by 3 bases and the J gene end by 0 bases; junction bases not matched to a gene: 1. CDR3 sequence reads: CASSPGGNQETQYF. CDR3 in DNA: TGTGCCAGCTCACCGGGGGGGAACCAAGAGACCCAGTACTTC.

The CDR3 bases are TGTGCCAGCAGCGTAGTAGAGGGGGCCGGCACTGAAGCTTTCTTT. Protein: CASSVVEGAGTEAFF. The rearrangement joins TRBV9 to TRBJ1-1, with TRBD1 matching 7 bases. This CDR3 is 15 amino acids long. The J segment lost 4 bases and the V segment lost 0 bases, leaving 6 bases of the junction unmatched. Germline CDR1 SGDLS, CDR2 YYNGEE.

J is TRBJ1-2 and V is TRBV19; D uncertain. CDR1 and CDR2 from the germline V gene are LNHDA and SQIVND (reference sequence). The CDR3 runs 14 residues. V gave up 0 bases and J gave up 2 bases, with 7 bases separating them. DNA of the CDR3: TGTGCCAGTAGTATAGAAACGCAGAACTATGGCTACACCTTC. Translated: CASSIETQNYGYTF.

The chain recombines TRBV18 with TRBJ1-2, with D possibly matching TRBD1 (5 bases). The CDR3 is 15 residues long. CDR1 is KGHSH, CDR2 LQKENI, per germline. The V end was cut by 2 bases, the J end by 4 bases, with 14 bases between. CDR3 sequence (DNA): TGTGCCAGCTCACCAAAGACAGAGGTTGTCTATGGCTACACCTTC. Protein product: CASSPKTEVVYGYTF.

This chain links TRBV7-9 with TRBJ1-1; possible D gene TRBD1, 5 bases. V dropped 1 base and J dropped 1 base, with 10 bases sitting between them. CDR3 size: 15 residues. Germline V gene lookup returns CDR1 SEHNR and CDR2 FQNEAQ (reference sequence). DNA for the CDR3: TGTGCCAGCAGCTTAGTTGGGAGGGGGAACACTGAAGCTTTCTTT. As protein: CASSLVGRGNTEAFF. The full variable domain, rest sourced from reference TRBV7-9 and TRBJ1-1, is DTGVSQNPRHKITKRGQNVTFRCDPISEHNRLYWYRQTLGQGPEFLTYFQNEAQLEKSRLLSDRFSAERPKGSFSTLEIQRTEQGDSAMYLCASSLVGRGNTEAFFGQGTRLTVV.

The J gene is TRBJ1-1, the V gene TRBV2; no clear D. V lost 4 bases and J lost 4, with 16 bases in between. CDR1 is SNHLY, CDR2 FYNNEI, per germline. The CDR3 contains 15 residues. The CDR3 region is CASSASRHKTTEAFF. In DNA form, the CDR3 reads TGTGCCAGCAGTGCCTCGAGACATAAAACCACTGAAGCTTTCTTT.

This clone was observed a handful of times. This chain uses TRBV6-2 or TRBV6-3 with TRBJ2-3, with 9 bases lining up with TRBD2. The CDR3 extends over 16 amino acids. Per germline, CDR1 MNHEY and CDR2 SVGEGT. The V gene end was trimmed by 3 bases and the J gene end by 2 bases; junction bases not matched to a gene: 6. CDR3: CASSYEAGGNTDTQYF. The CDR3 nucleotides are TGTGCCAGCAGTTATGAAGCGGGGGGTAACACAGATACGCAGTATTTT.

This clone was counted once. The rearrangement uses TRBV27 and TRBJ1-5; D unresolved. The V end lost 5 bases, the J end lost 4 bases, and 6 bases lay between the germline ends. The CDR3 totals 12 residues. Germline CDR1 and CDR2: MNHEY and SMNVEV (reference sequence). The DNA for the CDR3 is TGTGCCAGCAGTATCCCGAATCAGCCCCAGCATTTT. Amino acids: CASSIPNQPQHF.

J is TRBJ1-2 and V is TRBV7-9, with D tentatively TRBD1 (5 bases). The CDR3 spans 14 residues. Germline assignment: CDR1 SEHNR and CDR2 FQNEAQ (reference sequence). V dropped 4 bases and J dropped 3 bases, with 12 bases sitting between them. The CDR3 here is CASSSSRVDYGYTF. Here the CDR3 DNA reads TGTGCCAGCAGCTCGAGCAGGGTGGACTATGGCTACACCTTC.

Written as DNA, the CDR3 is TGTGCCAGCAGCAGAGCTGGGGCCCAAGAGAATGAGCAGTTCTTC. Protein: CASSRAGAQENEQFF. The V and J genes are TRBV7-9 and TRBJ2-1; tentative D call: TRBD1 (5 bases). The CDR3 covers 15 residues. V shed 5 bases and J shed 7 bases, with 18 bases lying between them. From germline, CDR1 is SEHNR and CDR2 FQNEAQ (reference sequence).

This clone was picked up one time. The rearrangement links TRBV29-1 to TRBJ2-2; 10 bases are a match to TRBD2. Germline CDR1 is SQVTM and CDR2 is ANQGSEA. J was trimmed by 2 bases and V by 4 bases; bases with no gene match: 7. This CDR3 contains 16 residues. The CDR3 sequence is CSVVPSGGPNTGELFF. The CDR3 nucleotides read TGCAGCGTTGTCCCTAGCGGGGGTCCTAACACCGGGGAGCTGTTTTTT.

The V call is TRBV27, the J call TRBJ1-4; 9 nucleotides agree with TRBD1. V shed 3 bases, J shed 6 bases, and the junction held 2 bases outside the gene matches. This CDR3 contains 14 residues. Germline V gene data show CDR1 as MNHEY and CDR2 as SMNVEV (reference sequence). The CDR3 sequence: CASSLGTGHEKLFF. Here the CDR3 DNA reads TGTGCCAGCAGTTTGGGGACAGGGCATGAAAAACTGTTTTTT.

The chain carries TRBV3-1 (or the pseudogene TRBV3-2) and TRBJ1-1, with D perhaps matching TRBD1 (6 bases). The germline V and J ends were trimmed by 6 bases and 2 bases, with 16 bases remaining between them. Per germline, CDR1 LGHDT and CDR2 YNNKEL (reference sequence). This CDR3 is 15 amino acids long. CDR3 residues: CASSRAPGQNTEAFF. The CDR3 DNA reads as TGTGCCAGCAGTCGTGCCCCGGGACAAAACACTGAAGCTTTCTTT.

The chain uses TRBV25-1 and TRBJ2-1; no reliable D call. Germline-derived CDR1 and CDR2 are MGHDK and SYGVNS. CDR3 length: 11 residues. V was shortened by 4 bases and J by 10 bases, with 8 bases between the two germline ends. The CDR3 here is CASSGLLEQFF. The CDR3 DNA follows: TGTGCCAGCAGTGGTCTCCTGGAGCAGTTCTTC.